These 10 T cell receptor beta chains originate from one sample sequenced in a study of cytomegalovirus exposure and HLA in healthy donors. Researchers ran the PCR with 60 Vbeta and 13 Jbeta primers. Produced via immunoSEQ multiplex PCR; TCRdb's table is partial and in-frame only. The profile covers about 250,000 clones, with around two thirds appearing a single time and 2% to 2.5% taken by the ten largest. The sequenced material came from PBMCs. The receptor source for this set is a female donor in good health and CMV-seronegative.

This clone was counted only a few times. The J gene is TRBJ2-7, the V gene TRBV6-1, with D possibly TRBD1 on 5 matching bases. The CDR3 runs to 17 residues. Trimming stripped 0 bases from V and 0 bases from J, with 15 bases between. Germline V CDR1 and CDR2: MNHNS, SASEGT. CDR3 coding DNA: TGTGCCAGCAGTGAAGCGGGTCTGGGGCCAAGCTCCTACGAGCAGTACTTC. Translating it yields CASSEAGLGPSSYEQYF.

For this clone: One junction end disagrees with the germline gene, perhaps due to a read error. The chain carries TRBV5-1 and TRBJ1-1; D gene unclear. CDR3 length equals 16 residues. Germline assignment: CDR1 SGHRS and CDR2 YFSETQ. CDR3 sequence reads: CASRLAGFPMNTEAFF. The CDR3, as DNA: TGCGCCAGCAGGTTGGCGGGGTTCCCTATGAACACTGAAGCTTTCTTT.

V usage is TRBV10-3 and J usage is TRBJ2-7, with D possibly being TRBD2 (6 bases). CDR3 length: 18 residues. The V end was cut by 3 bases, the J end by 7 bases, with 28 bases between. Germline CDR1 is ENHRY and CDR2 is SYGVKD. In DNA, the CDR3 is TGTGCCATCAGTGACCCAGAGAGGGGCGGACTGGCCCGGGGGGAGCAGTACTTC. Translating it yields CAISDPERGGLARGEQYF.

The chain employs TRBV2 and TRBJ2-1; 11 nucleotides align to TRBD2. CDR3 length equals 17 residues. Trimming at V came to 6 bases and at J to 5 bases, leaving 12 bases not matched to a gene. Germline CDR1 SNHLY, CDR2 FYNNEI. The CDR3 bases are TGTGCCAGCAGCCCCTCTCTTCCTAGCGGGGGGAACAATGAGCAGTTCTTC. This sequence encodes CASSPSLPSGGNNEQFF.

The rearrangement links TRBV27 to TRBJ1-5; 7 bases agree with TRBD1. There are 14 residues in the CDR3. Losses at the gene ends were 6 bases for V and 6 bases for J; bases not matched to a gene: 8. The germline V gene has CDR1 MNHEY and CDR2 SMNVEV (reference sequence). As DNA, the CDR3 is TGTGCCAGCAGACTTACAGGGGCGGTTCAGCCCCAGCATTTT. It is translated as CASRLTGAVQPQHF.

The V gene is TRBV9, the J gene TRBJ2-6, with D perhaps matching TRBD1 (5 bases). V was shortened by 0 bases and J by 4 bases, with 20 bases between the two germline ends. Germline V gene sequence: CDR1 SGDLS, CDR2 YYNGEE. The CDR3 is 19 amino acids. CDR3 in amino acids: CASSVDRTRVDTGANVLTF. The CDR3 DNA reads as TGTGCCAGCAGCGTAGATCGGACAAGGGTCGATACAGGGGCCAACGTCCTGACTTTC.

CDR3 residues: CASSFKIGRGGNEQFF. In DNA form, the CDR3 reads TGTGCCAGCAGCTTTAAGATCGGGAGGGGGGGCAATGAGCAGTTCTTC. The rearrangement uses TRBV12-1 and TRBJ2-1; TRBD2 was called by the table and not checked on the DNA. TRBV12-1 is a recognized pseudogene. This CDR3 has 16 residues.

The chain combines TRBV28 with TRBJ1-6; 7 positions agree with TRBD1. V dropped 7 bases and J dropped 10; count of bases not matched to a gene: 4. Germline V gene lookup returns CDR1 MDHEN and CDR2 SYDVKM. The CDR3 totals 12 residues. For the CDR3, the DNA is TGTGCCAGCACCCCGGGACAGTCACCCCTCCACTTT. It translates to CASTPGQSPLHF.

This clone showed up just once. The chain is built from TRBV5-5 and TRBJ2-7, with 9 bases fitting TRBD2. This CDR3 comprises 14 residues. Germline V lookup: CDR1 SGHKS, CDR2 YYEKEE (reference sequence). V was clipped by 2 bases and J by 4 bases; unmatched bases: 4. This CDR3 reads CASSLIAGVYEQYF. The CDR3 bases are TGTGCCAGCAGCTTAATAGCGGGAGTGTACGAGCAGTACTTC.

This rearrangement joins TRBV5-5 to TRBJ1-1, with 8 positions matching TRBD1. V shed 3 bases and J 0 bases; nucleotides not matched to a gene: 7. From germline, CDR1 is SGHKS and CDR2 YYEKEE (reference sequence). The CDR3 length is 16 residues. In DNA form, the CDR3 reads TGTGCCAGCAGCTCCCGGACAGGGCCGGTGAACACTGAAGCTTTCTTT. Encoded protein: CASSSRTGPVNTEAFF.